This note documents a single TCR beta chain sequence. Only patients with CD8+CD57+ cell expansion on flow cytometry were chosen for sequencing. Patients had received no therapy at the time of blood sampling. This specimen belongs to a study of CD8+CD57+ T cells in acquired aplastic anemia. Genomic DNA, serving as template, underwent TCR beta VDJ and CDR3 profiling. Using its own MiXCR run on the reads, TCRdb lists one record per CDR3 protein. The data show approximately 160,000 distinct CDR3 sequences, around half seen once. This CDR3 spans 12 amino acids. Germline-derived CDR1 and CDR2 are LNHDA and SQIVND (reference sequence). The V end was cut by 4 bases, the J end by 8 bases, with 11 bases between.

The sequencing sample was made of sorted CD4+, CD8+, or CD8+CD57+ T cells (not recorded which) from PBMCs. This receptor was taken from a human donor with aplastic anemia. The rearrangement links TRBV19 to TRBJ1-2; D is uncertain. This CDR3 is CASSTRGDGYTF. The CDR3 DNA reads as TGTGCCAGTAGTACTCGGGGTGACGGCTACACCTTC.